This is a list of T cell receptor beta chains from one sample in a study of blood T cells in healthy people across ages. TCRdb passed the 5' RACE reads through MiXCR, listing each CDR3 protein once. Of roughly 720,000 distinct CDR3 sequences in the sample, roughly 53% were seen once. Sequenced sample: blood. These TCRs come from an elderly man in good health. The CDR3 runs from the conserved cysteine through the conserved F or W. The order of the fields is D gene, V gene, clone size, J gene, CDR3 length, CDR3 DNA, CDR3 protein. A D gene is named only where the DNA matches it firmly. The size field is filled for only some rows; it gives once, few, many or a size class.

TRBD1	TRBV7-2	few	TRBJ2-7	15	TGTGCCAGCATCCGGGTACGGGACAGGGTGTACGAGCAGTACTTC	CASIRVRDRVYEQYF
.	TRBV29-1	once	TRBJ1-1	13	TGCAGCGTTGAAGCCCGGCCCGACACTGAAGCTTTCTTT	CSVEARPDTEAFF
.	TRBV29-1	few	TRBJ1-2	11	TGCAGCGTTGGAGGGGGGCGAGGCTACACCTTC	CSVGGGRGYTF
TRBD1	TRBV6-1	few	TRBJ1-2	13	TGTGCCAGCAGCGTTGGACAGGGGGTTGGCTACACCTTC	CASSVGQGVGYTF
.	TRBV29-1	few	TRBJ2-1	12	TGCAGCGTTGAAAAAGGGGGGAATGAGCAGTTCTTC	CSVEKGGNEQFF
.	TRBV7-2	.	TRBJ2-7	13	TGTGCCAGCAGCTTAGGACCAGGGGACGAGCAGTACTTC	CASSLGPGDEQYF
.	TRBV27	.	TRBJ1-1	14	TGTGCCAGCAGTTTATGGGGTTTGAACACTGAAGCTTTCTTT	CASSLWGLNTEAFF
.	TRBV2	.	TRBJ2-1	15	TGTGCCAGCACTGGCGTCCTTGGTTCGGTCGATGAGCAGTTCTTC	CASTGVLGSVDEQFF
TRBD1	TRBV29-1	once	TRBJ1-1	14	TGCAGCGGAGGGGACAGGGGGCACTTGGGTCGGGCTTTCTTT	CSGGDRGHLGRAFF
.	TRBV3-1	.	TRBJ1-4	16	TGTGCCAGCAGCCTCGGGTCGCAGGGAACTAATGAAAAACTGTTTTTT	CASSLGSQGTNEKLFF
.	TRBV7-2	.	TRBJ2-7	16	TGTGCCAGCAAACTCTCGGCGAAAAGCTCCTACAATGAGCAGTACTTC	CASKLSAKSSYNEQYF
.	TRBV5-1	once	TRBJ2-3	15	TGCGCCAGCAGCGCGGACAGACAAAGCACAGATACGCAGTATTTT	CASSADRQSTDTQYF
.	TRBV10-3	.	TRBJ1-5	15	TGTGCCATCAGTGAGGCCCTAAGGAGCAATCAGCCCCAGCATTTT	CAISEALRSNQPQHF
.	TRBV6-6	.	TRBJ2-7	11	TGTGCCAGCAGTATCGACTACGAGCAGTACTTC	CASSIDYEQYF
.	TRBV7-3	.	TRBJ2-1	15	TGTGCCAGCAGCCGGGGGACTTTTGTCGGAGATGAGCAGTTCTTC	CASSRGTFVGDEQFF
.	TRBV7-9	.	TRBJ2-1	14	TGTGCCAGCAGCTTGGGGATCTCCTACAATGAGCAGTTCTTC	CASSLGISYNEQFF
.	TRBV3-1	.	TRBJ1-2	14	TGTGCCAGCAGCCCCCCGGGCAGTCAGTATGGCTACACCTTC	CASSPPGSQYGYTF
TRBD1	TRBV7-2	few	TRBJ2-5	16	TGTGCCAGCAGCTCCTCGGGCCGCAGGGGGCAAGAGACCCAGTACTTC	CASSSSGRRGQETQYF
.	TRBV6-1	.	TRBJ1-4	13	TGTGCCAGCAGTGAAGCGCAGGGTTCGGAACTGTTTTTT	CASSEAQGSELFF
.	TRBV5-6	.	TRBJ2-1	14	TGTGCCAGCATAGGACGGGACAACTACAATGAGCAGTTCTTC	CASIGRDNYNEQFF
.	TRBV5-1	.	TRBJ2-3	15	TGCGCCAGCAGCCAGGACGGAGTTGGGCACAGATACGCGTATTTT	CASSQDGVGHRYAYF
TRBD1	TRBV5-1	.	TRBJ2-1	16	TGCGCCAGCAGCACTGGGACAGAGGGGTCTCGGAATGAGCAGTTCTTC	CASSTGTEGSRNEQFF
TRBD1	TRBV12-3/TRBV12-4	.	TRBJ2-5	17	TGTGCCAGCAGTTTCCTCGCCGGGGGACAGGCACAAGAGACCCAGTACTTC	CASSFLAGGQAQETQYF
TRBD1	TRBV20-1	.	TRBJ1-2	17	TGCAGTGCTAGAGACCCGGGACAGGGGTCGGCTAACTATGGCTACACCTTC	CSARDPGQGSANYGYTF
.	TRBV3-1	few	TRBJ2-7	14	TGTGCCAGCAGCCCCCCGACAAGTACCTACGAGCAGTACTTC	CASSPPTSTYEQYF
.	TRBV5-1	many	TRBJ2-7	13	TGCGCCAGCAGCTTGGGGTTAGCCGGCGAGCAGTACTTC	CASSLGLAGEQYF
.	TRBV6-1	.	TRBJ1-5	11	TGTGCCAGCAGTGAAAAGTCATCGGGGCATTTT	CASSEKSSGHF
TRBD2	TRBV5-6	.	TRBJ2-7	16	TGTGCCAGCAGATTTAGGGTAGCGGGAGGGTCCTACGAGCAGTACTTC	CASRFRVAGGSYEQYF